Each of the 8 T cell receptor beta chains below was sequenced from the same sample in a study of early T cells in non-severe SARS-CoV-2 infection. TCRdb fed the 5' RACE reads into MiXCR, producing one record per CDR3 protein. The repertoire includes about 100,000 distinct CDR3 sequences, about 13% of them detected once, and about 2.3% sits in the top ten. Sequenced: whole blood. These receptors were taken from an adult who was a healthcare worker with PCR-confirmed SARS-CoV-2 infection or an uninfected control (not recorded which).

In its sample, this clonotype was seen a few times. V gene TRBV20-1 combines with J gene TRBJ1-1, with D unclear. The CDR3 sequence is 14 residues long. The V gene's germline CDR1 is DFQATT and CDR2 SNEGSKA (reference sequence). V was pared by 6 bases and J by 0 bases, with 14 bases between. The CDR3 spells CSAPRWQVNTEAFF. The CDR3 nucleotides read TGCAGTGCCCCCCGGTGGCAGGTGAACACTGAAGCTTTCTTT.

This clonotype was recorded many times. This chain joins TRBV4-1 and TRBJ1-1; D perhaps matches TRBD1 (6 bases). The CDR3 runs 17 residues. From germline, CDR1 is MGHRA and CDR2 YSYEKL. V was cut by 4 bases and J by 2 bases, with 20 bases left in between. The CDR3 DNA follows: TGCGCCAGCAGCCGAGCCGCAGGGAAGGGGGGTAACACTGAAGCTTTCTTT. Its protein is CASSRAAGKGGNTEAFF.

This chain links TRBV7-2 with TRBJ2-3; no definite D call. V dropped 5 bases and J dropped 3 bases, with 9 bases sitting between them. Germline values: CDR1 SGHTA, CDR2 FQGNSA. CDR3 length: 13 amino acids. In DNA, the CDR3 is TGTGCCAGCAGCCCTGCGGATACAGATACGCAGTATTTT. The encoded protein is CASSPADTDTQYF.

This clonotype was observed many times. The chain couples TRBV20-1 to TRBJ1-1; D might be TRBD1 (5 bases). The CDR3 has 14 amino acids. CDR1 is DFQATT, CDR2 SNEGSKA, per germline (reference sequence). Trimming removed 0 bases at V and 4 bases at J, with 12 bases between. CDR3 region: CSAREAGLGTEAFF. The CDR3 DNA reads TGCAGTGCTAGAGAGGCGGGGCTTGGCACTGAAGCTTTCTTT.

This clonotype was observed a handful of times. The chain employs TRBV18 and TRBJ1-4; 8 positions agree with TRBD1. Germline loops: CDR1 KGHSH, CDR2 LQKENI. The CDR3 is 15 amino acids. V was clipped by 3 bases and J by 8 bases; unmatched bases: 8. The CDR3, as DNA: TGTGCCAGCTCACCCACAGGGGGAGAGGAGGAAAAACTGTTTTTT. Amino acid sequence: CASSPTGGEEEKLFF.

This clonotype occurred a few times. The chain carries TRBV29-1 and TRBJ2-5, with TRBD1 as a possible D gene (6 bases). The ends were cut back, 4 bases at V and 2 bases at J, with 14 bases in the middle. This CDR3 has 14 amino acids. The germline CDR1 and CDR2 sequences are SQVTM and ANQGSEA. Here the CDR3 reads CSVAGDGLQETQYF. CDR3 DNA: TGCAGCGTTGCAGGGGACGGGCTGCAAGAGACCCAGTACTTC.

At least ten counts were recorded for this clonotype. The rearrangement links TRBV2 to TRBJ1-5; D uncertain. The CDR3 is 14 amino acids. V was trimmed by 6 bases and J by 2 bases, leaving 11 bases between them. The germline V gene has CDR1 SNHLY and CDR2 FYNNEI. The CDR3 DNA reads TGTGCCAGCAGGAGCCAATCGGGCAATCAGCCCCAGCATTTT. Translation: CASRSQSGNQPQHF.

This clonotype was detected many times. V is TRBV20-1 and J is TRBJ1-2; 7 bases line up with TRBD1. With V trimmed by 4 bases and J by 1 base, 6 bases remained unmatched. CDR3 length equals 14 residues. The germline CDR1 and CDR2 sequences are DFQATT and SNEGSKA (reference sequence). In DNA, the CDR3 is TGCAGTGCTATGGGACAGCTGAATAACTATGGCTACACCTTC. Translation: CSAMGQLNNYGYTF.